The TCR beta chain under discussion was sequenced for a study of cytomegalovirus exposure and HLA in healthy donors. On the study more broadly: From donors who were HLA-typed, an early data release held around 80 million unique TCRs. Findings and limits, study-wide: Association of 15,000 to 20,000 TCR beta sequences with HLA alleles was found at 0.05 false discovery rate in a later analysis. Presence/absence analyses supposed approximately even sequencing depth among donors.

Primers included in the PCR were 60 Vbeta and 13 Jbeta primers. The method was immunoSEQ multiplex PCR; TCRdb's version includes in-frame clones alone and lacks a portion of them. The table includes around 85,000 clones, roughly 72% detected once. A remark on this clone: What it recognizes is unknown.

This cohort consisted of healthy bone marrow donors. CDR1 is SNHLY, CDR2 FYNNEI, per germline. CDR3 size: 13 residues. With V trimmed by 5 bases and J by 8 bases, 5 bases remained unmatched. The chain has TRBV2 and TRBJ1-4; 7 nucleotides match TRBD1. Sequencing was carried out using PBMCs. The TCR comes from a man aged 30 to 45 in good health and CMV-seropositive. The CDR3 loop reads CASSWGTDEKLFF. CDR3 bases: TGTGCCAGCAGTTGGGGGACAGACGAAAAACTGTTTTTT.